This T cell receptor beta chain was sequenced during a study of patients and donors after allogeneic stem cell transplantation. MiXCR was run by TCRdb on the RT-PCR reads, yielding one entry per CDR3 protein. The sample carries roughly 230,000 distinct CDR3 sequences, around an eighth recorded once. The origin of this receptor is a human donor who was either an allogeneic HSCT recipient or a stem cell or donor lymphocyte infusion donor (not recorded which). It is not recorded whose cells these are; they may come from a transplant donor. Sequenced sample: blood, either unsorted or a sorted T cell fraction (not recorded which).

In DNA, the CDR3 is TGTGCCAGCAGCAAGGACAGGGGATCTGGAAACACCATATATTTT. Translation gives CASSKDRGSGNTIYF. This rearrangement joins TRBV3-1 to TRBJ1-3; 9 positions match TRBD1. Per the germline V gene, CDR1 is LGHDT and CDR2 is YNNKEL (reference sequence). V was pared by 5 bases and J by 1 base, with 3 bases of the junction left unmatched. The CDR3 runs to 15 residues.